This T cell receptor (beta chain) appears in the sequencing data of a study of T cell changes during pregnancy in multiple sclerosis (dated by TCRdb to the late 2010s). Describing the broader study: The study looked at changes in the T cell repertoire across pregnancy in women with multiple sclerosis.

The CDR1 and CDR2 encoded by the germline V gene (reference sequence) are SGHNT and YYREEE. Deletion took 0 bases off V and 1 base off J, with a span of 5 bases between the germline ends. Counted from cysteine to phenylalanine, this CDR3 has 14 amino acids. The kept DNA is CDR3 alone, 42 bases in frame from the first base. Library creation used the immunoSEQ multiplex PCR assay. This is the immuneACCESS table as TCRdb keeps it, with only in-frame sequences that have V and J called. A part of the clones is gone; compared with another copy, unresolved V genes explain less than half, and the rest is unexplained. For this sample the table gives tens of thousands of clones, of which 85% to 95% were detected only once. The ten largest clonotypes hold 0.75% to 0.95% of the sample. To note about this clone: Its cognate antigen has yet to be identified. No much larger clone is present one base from it, and per-base qualities are unavailable.

This receptor chain uses TRBV5-4 and TRBJ1-3; no D gene can be assigned with confidence. Sequencing used peripheral blood, obtained in the first trimester of pregnancy. This receptor was identified in a female donor with multiple sclerosis, enrolled in a pregnancy study. The DNA sequence reads TGTGCCAGCAGCTTGGGCGAGTCTGGAAACACCATATATTTT. Its translation is CASSLGESGNTIYF.